This TCR beta chain was recorded in a study of blood T cells in healthy people across ages. Study-level points and caveats: Both higher diversity and more naive CD4+ cells marked long-lived donors when set against aged donors.

Note on this clonotype: Its antigen is currently unknown.

The authors ran a second PCR of about 6 to 12 cycles using a sample-barcoded 5' primer and a J-beta primer mix. TCRdb called the 5' RACE reads again in MiXCR, with one record for every CDR3 protein. The top ten hold around 10% of the sample, which has approximately 490,000 distinct CDR3 sequences, approximately 25% seen once. Germline V gene lookup returns CDR1 LNHNV and CDR2 YYDKDF (reference sequence). Trimming removed 5 bases from V and 5 bases from J; junction bases left unmatched: 9. This CDR3 contains 14 residues. This same sample was also part of a study on T cells of mothers and their children.

The sequenced sample consisted of blood. The chain joins TRBV15 to TRBJ2-7, with 7 bases aligning to TRBD2. This TCR derives from a boy aged 5-17 years in good health. The CDR3 DNA reads TGTGCCACCAGCGTTGGCGGGAGCTTCAACGAGCAGTACTTC. Translation: CATSVGGSFNEQYF.